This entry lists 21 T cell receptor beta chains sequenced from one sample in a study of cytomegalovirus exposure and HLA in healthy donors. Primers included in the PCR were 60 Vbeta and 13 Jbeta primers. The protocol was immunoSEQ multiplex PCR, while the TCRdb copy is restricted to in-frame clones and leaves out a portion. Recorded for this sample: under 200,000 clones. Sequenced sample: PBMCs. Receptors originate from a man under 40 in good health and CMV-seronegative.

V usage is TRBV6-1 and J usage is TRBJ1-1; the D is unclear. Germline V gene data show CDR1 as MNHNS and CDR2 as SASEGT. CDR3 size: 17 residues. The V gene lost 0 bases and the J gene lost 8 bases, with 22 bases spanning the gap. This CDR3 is CASSEAGGVGRAQEAFF. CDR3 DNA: TGTGCCAGCAGTGAAGCGGGCGGGGTTGGCAGAGCACAAGAAGCTTTCTTT.

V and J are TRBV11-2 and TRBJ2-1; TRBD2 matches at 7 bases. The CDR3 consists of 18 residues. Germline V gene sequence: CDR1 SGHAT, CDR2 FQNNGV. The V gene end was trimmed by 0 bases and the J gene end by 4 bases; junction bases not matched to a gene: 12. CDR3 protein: CASSLDPRRERGYNEQFF. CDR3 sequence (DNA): TGTGCCAGCAGCTTAGATCCCAGGCGGGAGAGGGGTTACAATGAGCAGTTCTTC.

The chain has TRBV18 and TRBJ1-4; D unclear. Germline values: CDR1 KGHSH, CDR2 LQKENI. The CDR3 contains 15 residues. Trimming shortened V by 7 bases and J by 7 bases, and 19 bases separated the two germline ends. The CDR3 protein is CASLQPREGSEKLFF. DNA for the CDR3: TGTGCCAGCTTACAACCCCGGGAAGGGAGTGAAAAACTGTTTTTT.

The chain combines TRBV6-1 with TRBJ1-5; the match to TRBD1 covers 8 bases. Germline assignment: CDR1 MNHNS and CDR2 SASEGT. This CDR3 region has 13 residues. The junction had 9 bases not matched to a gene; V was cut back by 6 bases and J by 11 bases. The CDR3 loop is CASSTPGGRAQHF. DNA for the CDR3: TGTGCCAGCAGCACCCCAGGGGGCAGGGCCCAGCATTTT.

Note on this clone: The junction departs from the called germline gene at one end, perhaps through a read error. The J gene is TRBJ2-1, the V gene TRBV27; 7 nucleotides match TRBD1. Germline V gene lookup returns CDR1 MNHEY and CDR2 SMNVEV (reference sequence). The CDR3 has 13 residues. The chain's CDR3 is CASFPFGDSPGLF. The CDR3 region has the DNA TGTGCCAGCTTTCCTTTTGGGGACAGCCCGGGGCTCTTC.

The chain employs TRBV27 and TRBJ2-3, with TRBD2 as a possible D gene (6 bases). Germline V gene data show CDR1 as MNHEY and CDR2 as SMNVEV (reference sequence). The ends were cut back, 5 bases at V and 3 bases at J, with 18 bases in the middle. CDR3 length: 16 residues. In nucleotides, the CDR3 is TGTGCCAGCAGTCTCGGGAGCGGCTCAGGAACAGATACGCAGTATTTT. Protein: CASSLGSGSGTDTQYF.

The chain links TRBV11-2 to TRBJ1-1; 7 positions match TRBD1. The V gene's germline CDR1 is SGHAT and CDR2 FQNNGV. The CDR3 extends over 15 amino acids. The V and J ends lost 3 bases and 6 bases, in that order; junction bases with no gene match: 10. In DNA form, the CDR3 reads TGTGCCAGCAGCTTGGCGCACAGGGGTCCCTCTGAAGCTTTCTTT. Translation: CASSLAHRGPSEAFF.

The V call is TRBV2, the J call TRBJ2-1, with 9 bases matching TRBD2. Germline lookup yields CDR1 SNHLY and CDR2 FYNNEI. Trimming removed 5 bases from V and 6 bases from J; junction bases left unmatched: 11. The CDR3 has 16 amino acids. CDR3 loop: CASSSEGLADFNEQFF. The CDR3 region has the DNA TGTGCCAGCAGTTCGGAGGGACTAGCCGATTTCAATGAGCAGTTCTTC.

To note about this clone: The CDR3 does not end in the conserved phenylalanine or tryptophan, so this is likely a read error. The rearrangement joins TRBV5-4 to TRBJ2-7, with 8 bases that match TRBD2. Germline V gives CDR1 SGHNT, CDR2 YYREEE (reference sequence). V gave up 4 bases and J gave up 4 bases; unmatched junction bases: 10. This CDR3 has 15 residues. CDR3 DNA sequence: TGTGCCAGCAGCCCTGGGGGGGCGGGGGGTTACGAGCAGTACCTC. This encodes CASSPGGAGGYEQYL.

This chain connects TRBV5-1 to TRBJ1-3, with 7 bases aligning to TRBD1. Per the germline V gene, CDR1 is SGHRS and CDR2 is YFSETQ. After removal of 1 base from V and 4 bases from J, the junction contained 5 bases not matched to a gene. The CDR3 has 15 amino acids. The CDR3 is CASSLTDRAGNTIYF. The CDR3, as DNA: TGCGCCAGCAGCTTGACCGACAGGGCCGGAAACACCATATATTTT.

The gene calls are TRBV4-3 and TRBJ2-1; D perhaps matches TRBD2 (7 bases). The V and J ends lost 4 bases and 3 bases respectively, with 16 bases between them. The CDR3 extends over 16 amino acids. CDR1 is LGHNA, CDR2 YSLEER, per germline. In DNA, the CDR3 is TGCGCCAGCAGCCGGAGAGGGGGGGGGATCTACAATGAGCAGTTCTTC. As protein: CASSRRGGGIYNEQFF.

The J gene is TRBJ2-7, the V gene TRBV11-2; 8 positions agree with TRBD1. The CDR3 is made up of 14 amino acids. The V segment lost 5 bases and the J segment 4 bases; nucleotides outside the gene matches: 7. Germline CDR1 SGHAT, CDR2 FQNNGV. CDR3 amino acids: CASSQDRVAYEQYF. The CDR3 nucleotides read TGTGCCAGCAGCCAGGACAGGGTCGCTTACGAGCAGTACTTC.

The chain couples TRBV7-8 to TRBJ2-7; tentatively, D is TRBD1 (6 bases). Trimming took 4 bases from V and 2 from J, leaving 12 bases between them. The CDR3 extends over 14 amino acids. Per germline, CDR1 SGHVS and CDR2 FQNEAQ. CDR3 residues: CASSSQGSTYEQYF. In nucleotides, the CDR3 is TGTGCCAGCAGCTCACAGGGTTCCACCTACGAGCAGTACTTC.

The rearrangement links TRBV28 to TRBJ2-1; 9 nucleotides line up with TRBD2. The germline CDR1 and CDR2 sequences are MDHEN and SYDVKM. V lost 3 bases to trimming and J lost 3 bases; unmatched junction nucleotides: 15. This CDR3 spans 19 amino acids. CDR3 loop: CASSLRRYKLAGNYNEQFF. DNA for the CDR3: TGTGCCAGCAGTTTGCGGCGCTATAAACTAGCGGGCAACTACAATGAGCAGTTCTTC. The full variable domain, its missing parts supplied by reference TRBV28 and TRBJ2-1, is DVKVTQSSRYLVKRTGEKVFLECVQDMDHENMFWYRQDPGLGLRLIYFSYDVKMKEKGDIPEGYSVSREKKERFSLILESASTNQTSMYLCASSLRRYKLAGNYNEQFFGPGTRLTVL.

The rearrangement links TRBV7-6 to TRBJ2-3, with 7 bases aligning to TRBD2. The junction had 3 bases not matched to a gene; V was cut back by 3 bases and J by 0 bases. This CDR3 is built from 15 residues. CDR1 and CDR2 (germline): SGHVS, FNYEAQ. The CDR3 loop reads CASSLGGVSTDTQYF. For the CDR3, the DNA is TGTGCCAGCAGCTTGGGAGGGGTCAGCACAGATACGCAGTATTTT.

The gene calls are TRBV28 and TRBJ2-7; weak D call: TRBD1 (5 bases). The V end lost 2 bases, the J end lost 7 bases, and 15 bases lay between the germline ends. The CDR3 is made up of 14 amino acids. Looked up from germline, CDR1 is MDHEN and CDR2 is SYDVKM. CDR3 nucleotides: TGTGCCAGCAGTTTACGTCGCAGGGCTCGTGAGCAGTACTTC. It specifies CASSLRRRAREQYF.

CDR3 sequence (DNA): TGTGCCAGCAGCTTAGGGTCAGGGGGCAACGAGCAGTACTTC. Protein sequence: CASSLGSGGNEQYF. V usage is TRBV7-9 and J usage is TRBJ2-7; 8 nucleotides agree with TRBD1. The CDR3 runs 14 residues. Losses at the gene ends were 1 base for V and 5 bases for J; bases not matched to a gene: 4. In germline, CDR1 is SEHNR, CDR2 FQNEAQ (reference sequence).

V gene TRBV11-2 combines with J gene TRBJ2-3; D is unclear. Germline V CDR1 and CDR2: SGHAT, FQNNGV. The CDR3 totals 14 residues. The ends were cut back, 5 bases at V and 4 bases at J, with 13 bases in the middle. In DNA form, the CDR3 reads TGTGCCAGCAGCCCCTCCGACTTGGCAGATACGCAGTATTTT. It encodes CASSPSDLADTQYF.

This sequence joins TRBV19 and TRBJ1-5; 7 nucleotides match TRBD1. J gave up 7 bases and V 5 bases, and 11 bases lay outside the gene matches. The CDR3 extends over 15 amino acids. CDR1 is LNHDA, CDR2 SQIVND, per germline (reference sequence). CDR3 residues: CASSPATGYGQPQHF. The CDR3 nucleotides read TGTGCCAGTAGTCCGGCGACAGGGTACGGACAGCCCCAGCATTTT.

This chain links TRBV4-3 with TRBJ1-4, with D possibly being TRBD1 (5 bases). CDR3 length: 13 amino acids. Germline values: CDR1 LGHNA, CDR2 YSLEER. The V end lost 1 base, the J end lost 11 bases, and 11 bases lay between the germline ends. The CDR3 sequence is CASSQGGGVKLFF. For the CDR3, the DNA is TGCGCCAGCAGCCAAGGGGGGGGAGTGAAACTGTTTTTT.

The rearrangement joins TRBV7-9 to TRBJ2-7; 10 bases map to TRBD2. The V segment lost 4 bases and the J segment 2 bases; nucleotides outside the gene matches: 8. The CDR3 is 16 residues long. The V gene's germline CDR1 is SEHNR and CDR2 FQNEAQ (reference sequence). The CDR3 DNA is TGTGCCAGCAGCTCCCCCCGGACTAGCGGAACCTACGAGCAGTACTTC. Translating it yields CASSSPRTSGTYEQYF. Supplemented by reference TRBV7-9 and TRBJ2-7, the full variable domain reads DTGVSQNPRHKITKRGQNVTFRCDPISEHNRLYWYRQTLGQGPEFLTYFQNEAQLEKSRLLSDRFSAERPKGSFSTLEIQRTEQGDSAMYLCASSSPRTSGTYEQYFGPGTRLTVT.